This paragraph reports one T cell receptor beta chain. Cohort placement rested on clinical history that participants reported themselves. Per the study methods: Amplifying reference gene primers gave estimates of nucleated cell counts. The assay was immunoSEQ multiplex PCR, and TCRdb's table has in-frame clones only and misses some. V, J and clone size are those of that table, while D and trimming were read from the DNA. The data show roughly 380,000 clones, about 90% seen once. The data stem from a study of blood T cell repertoires in COVID-19. Study at large: COVID-19 samples, acute and convalescent, were from the United States, Italy and Spain.

Germline CDR1 MNHEY, CDR2 SMNVEV (reference sequence). The CDR3 spans 13 residues. J lost 7 bases, V lost 4 bases, and 2 bases had no gene match. This TCR was recovered from a woman aged 25 to 45 who had recovered from COVID-19. The chain recombines TRBV27 with TRBJ1-2; 11 bases match TRBD1. The sequenced material came from PBMCs or T cells enriched from blood (not recorded which). CDR3: CASSWTGGFGYTF. CDR3 coding DNA: TGTGCCAGCAGTTGGACAGGGGGCTTTGGCTACACCTTC.